The rows below give T cell receptor beta chains drawn from one sample of a study of technical replicates of blood from several donors. Assay: immunoSEQ multiplex PCR; the TCRdb copy retains only in-frame clones and omits some. The repertoire includes 70,000 to 95,000 clones, 91% of them detected once, and about 0.4% sits in the top ten. What was sequenced was T cells isolated from PBMCs. The receptors were sampled from a human donor in good health. Some clones in this sample may be carry-over from other donors' samples. The CDR3 runs from the conserved cysteine through the conserved F or W. The D gene is left open where the match is weak. The size of a clone is reported for some rows only, either as once, few or many, or as a class for expanded clones.

D gene: TRBD2
J gene: TRBJ2-7
clone size: NA
V gene: TRBV7-9
CDR3 protein: CASSSSGRPYEQYF
CDR3 DNA: TGTGCCAGCAGCTCTAGCGGGCGGCCCTACGAGCAGTACTTC

D gene: NA
J gene: TRBJ1-3
clone size: NA
V gene: TRBV9
CDR3 protein: CASSTLAAAGNTIYF
CDR3 DNA: TGTGCCAGCAGTACCCTAGCTGCGGCTGGAAACACCATATATTTT

D gene: NA
J gene: TRBJ2-7
clone size: NA
V gene: TRBV27
CDR3 protein: CASSLSPAYEQYF
CDR3 DNA: TGTGCCAGCAGTTTATCTCCGGCCTACGAGCAGTACTTC

D gene: TRBD2
J gene: TRBJ2-1
clone size: NA
V gene: TRBV19
CDR3 protein: CASSISSGVTNEQFF
CDR3 DNA: TGTGCCAGTAGTATATCCAGCGGGGTTACCAATGAGCAGTTCTTC

D gene: NA
J gene: TRBJ1-3
clone size: NA
V gene: TRBV9
CDR3 protein: CASSATGTSGNTIYF
CDR3 DNA: TGTGCCAGCAGCGCTACAGGGACCTCTGGAAACACCATATATTTT

D gene: TRBD1
J gene: TRBJ1-1
clone size: NA
V gene: TRBV19
CDR3 protein: CASSMLTGGMVNTEAFF
CDR3 DNA: TGTGCCAGTAGTATGCTGACAGGGGGCATGGTGAACACTGAAGCTTTCTTT

D gene: TRBD2
J gene: TRBJ2-1
clone size: NA
V gene: TRBV5-8
CDR3 protein: CASSFFGGGENEQFF
CDR3 DNA: TGTGCCAGCAGCTTCTTCGGGGGAGGGGAGAATGAGCAGTTCTTC

D gene: TRBD2
J gene: TRBJ2-7
clone size: NA
V gene: TRBV19
CDR3 protein: CASSPMTSGRAEQYF
CDR3 DNA: TGTGCCAGTAGTCCTATGACTAGCGGGAGGGCCGAGCAGTACTTC

D gene: TRBD1
J gene: TRBJ2-3
clone size: once
V gene: TRBV27
CDR3 protein: CASTFGDRGTDTQYF
CDR3 DNA: TGTGCCAGCACCTTTGGGGACAGGGGCACAGATACGCAGTATTTT

D gene: NA
J gene: TRBJ1-3
clone size: NA
V gene: TRBV4-1
CDR3 protein: CASSQVSGSGNTIYF
CDR3 DNA: TGCGCCAGCAGCCAAGTTAGCGGCTCTGGAAACACCATATATTTT

D gene: NA
J gene: TRBJ2-5
clone size: NA
V gene: TRBV25-1
CDR3 protein: CAISGLKDQETQYF
CDR3 DNA: TGTGCCATCAGCGGGTTAAAAGACCAAGAGACCCAGTACTTC

D gene: NA
J gene: TRBJ2-7
clone size: NA
V gene: TRBV6-1
CDR3 protein: CASNGGLTYEQYF
CDR3 DNA: TGTGCCAGCAACGGCGGGCTGACCTACGAGCAGTACTTC

D gene: NA
J gene: TRBJ2-5
clone size: NA
V gene: TRBV5-1
CDR3 protein: CASSIRDTTFREETQYF
CDR3 DNA: TGCGCCAGCAGCATCCGGGACACGACCTTTAGGGAAGAGACCCAGTACTTC

D gene: NA
J gene: TRBJ2-7
clone size: NA
V gene: TRBV19
CDR3 protein: CASSADTSYEQYF
CDR3 DNA: TGTGCCAGTAGTGCTGACACCTCCTACGAGCAGTACTTC

D gene: NA
J gene: TRBJ1-4
clone size: NA
V gene: TRBV5-4
CDR3 protein: CASSSEQQAVYEKLFF
CDR3 DNA: TGTGCCAGCAGCTCCGAACAACAGGCGGTTTACGAAAAACTGTTTTTT

D gene: TRBD1
J gene: TRBJ2-7
clone size: NA
V gene: TRBV27
CDR3 protein: CASSLFSGTGRNGYEQYF
CDR3 DNA: TGTGCCAGCAGTTTATTCTCCGGGACAGGGCGTAATGGGTACGAGCAGTACTTC

D gene: NA
J gene: TRBJ1-5
clone size: NA
V gene: TRBV6-1
CDR3 protein: CASSGSPNQPQHF
CDR3 DNA: TGTGCCAGCAGTGGAAGCCCAAATCAGCCCCAGCATTTT

D gene: NA
J gene: TRBJ2-4
clone size: NA
V gene: TRBV18
CDR3 protein: CASSVLAKNIQYF
CDR3 DNA: TGTGCCAGCTCAGTACTAGCCAAAAACATTCAGTACTTC

D gene: TRBD1
J gene: TRBJ1-4
clone size: once
V gene: TRBV11-2
CDR3 protein: CASGNGMGQLNEKLFF
CDR3 DNA: TGTGCCAGCGGAAATGGGATGGGACAGCTTAATGAAAAACTGTTTTTT

D gene: TRBD1
J gene: TRBJ2-2
clone size: NA
V gene: TRBV6-5
CDR3 protein: CASRDRGRGTGELFF
CDR3 DNA: TGTGCCAGCAGGGACAGGGGGCGAGGGACCGGGGAGCTGTTTTTT

D gene: NA
J gene: TRBJ1-3
clone size: NA
V gene: TRBV28
CDR3 protein: CASSLSVGFGNTIYF
CDR3 DNA: TGTGCCAGCAGTTTATCCGTGGGCTTCGGAAACACCATATATTTT

D gene: NA
J gene: TRBJ2-7
clone size: NA
V gene: TRBV19
CDR3 protein: CASSTGVRGYHEQYF
CDR3 DNA: TGTGCCAGTAGTACGGGAGTTCGAGGGTATCACGAGCAGTACTTC

D gene: NA
J gene: TRBJ1-1
clone size: NA
V gene: TRBV6-5
CDR3 protein: CASSKSRTEAFF
CDR3 DNA: TGTGCCAGCAGTAAAAGTCGGACTGAAGCTTTCTTT

D gene: NA
J gene: TRBJ2-3
clone size: NA
V gene: TRBV7-3
CDR3 protein: CASSLPRQEGSSTDTQYF
CDR3 DNA: TGTGCCAGCAGCTTACCCCGCCAAGAGGGATCCAGCACAGATACGCAGTATTTT

D gene: TRBD2
J gene: TRBJ2-1
clone size: once
V gene: TRBV4-1
CDR3 protein: CASSQGVVGLAYDEQFF
CDR3 DNA: TGCGCCAGCAGCCAAGGGGTTGTGGGACTAGCCTACGATGAGCAGTTCTTC

D gene: TRBD1
J gene: TRBJ2-2
clone size: NA
V gene: TRBV7-9
CDR3 protein: CASSPGQGFAGELFF
CDR3 DNA: TGTGCCAGCAGCCCGGGACAGGGGTTTGCCGGGGAGCTGTTTTTT

D gene: TRBD1
J gene: TRBJ1-5
clone size: NA
V gene: TRBV6-6
CDR3 protein: CASRLGQGYSNQPQHF
CDR3 DNA: TGTGCCAGCAGACTCGGACAGGGATATAGCAATCAGCCCCAGCATTTT

D gene: TRBD1
J gene: TRBJ2-3
clone size: few
V gene: TRBV28
CDR3 protein: CASRDRGGTDTQYF
CDR3 DNA: TGTGCCAGCAGGGACAGGGGGGGCACAGATACGCAGTATTTT

D gene: NA
J gene: TRBJ2-3
clone size: once
V gene: TRBV9
CDR3 protein: CASSFQRSGTDTQYF
CDR3 DNA: TGTGCCAGCAGCTTCCAGCGGAGTGGCACAGATACGCAGTATTTT

D gene: TRBD2
J gene: TRBJ2-3
clone size: NA
V gene: TRBV5-1
CDR3 protein: CASSLVLAGVVDTQYF
CDR3 DNA: TGCGCCAGCAGCTTGGTTCTAGCGGGAGTTGTAGATACGCAGTATTTT